The clone carrying this T cell receptor beta chain was recorded many times. Antigen specificity is unknown. Germline CDR1 reads SGHRS; CDR2 reads YFSETQ. V shed 0 bases and J shed 3 bases, with 5 bases lying between them. The CDR3 length is 13 residues. Preparation of the TCRbeta library involved a method that used unique molecular identifiers. One entry per CDR3 protein results from TCRdb running MiXCR on the PCR reads. The profile shows about 300,000 distinct CDR3 sequences, less than 9.5% of them singletons. This sample is drawn from a study of T-cell reconstitution after alpha-beta-depleted transplantation in children. Study-wide results and caveats: Diversity and T-cell counts at one year after transplant derived mostly from new T cells. Some patients' high day-60 TCRbeta diversity was attributed to recipient cells surviving conditioning. Reports say that about two months after transplant, the alpha-beta T cells came out of several hundred graft clones that had expanded.

The V and J genes are TRBV5-1 and TRBJ2-3; D call uncertain. The specimen was peripheral blood, collected 360 days after TCRalphabeta/CD19-depleted stem cell transplant. This receptor was identified in a female patient between 2 and 15 years old who had a stem cell transplant for Fanconi anemia, so the T cells may come from the graft donor. Written as DNA, the CDR3 is TGCGCCAGCAGCTTGGACCCAACAGATACGCAGTATTTT. It is translated as CASSLDPTDTQYF.